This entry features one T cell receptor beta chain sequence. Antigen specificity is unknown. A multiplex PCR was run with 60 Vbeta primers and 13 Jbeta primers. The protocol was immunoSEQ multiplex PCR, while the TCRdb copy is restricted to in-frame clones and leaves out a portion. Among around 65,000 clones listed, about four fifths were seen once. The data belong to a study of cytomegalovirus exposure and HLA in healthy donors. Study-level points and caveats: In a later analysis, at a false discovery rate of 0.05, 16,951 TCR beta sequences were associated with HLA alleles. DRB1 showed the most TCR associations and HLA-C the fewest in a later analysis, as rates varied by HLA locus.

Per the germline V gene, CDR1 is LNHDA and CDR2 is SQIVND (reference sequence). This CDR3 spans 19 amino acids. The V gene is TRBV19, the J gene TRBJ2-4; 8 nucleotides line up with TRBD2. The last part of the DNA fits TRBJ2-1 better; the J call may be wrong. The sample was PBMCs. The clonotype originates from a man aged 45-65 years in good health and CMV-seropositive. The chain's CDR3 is CASSTLAGNFLIAKNIQFF. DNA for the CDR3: TGTGCCAGTAGTACCTTAGCGGGGAATTTCCTAATAGCCAAAAACATTCAGTTCTTC.